This note documents a single T cell receptor (beta chain) sequence. CDR1 is LNHDA and CDR2 is SQIVND in the germline V gene (reference sequence). The V gene lost 1 base and the J gene lost 2 bases, with 10 bases spanning the gap. The CDR3 runs to 15 residues. Sequenced by immunoSEQ multiplex PCR; TCRdb stores in-frame clones only, minus some. The repertoire holds 160,000 or so clones, with 85% to 90% as singletons. The record originates from a study of blood T cell repertoires in COVID-19. This sequence originates from a woman aged 40 to 55 with acute or convalescent COVID-19. The sample consisted of peripheral blood. The chain recombines TRBV19 with TRBJ2-3; no clear D gene. Here the CDR3 reads CASSIGYQDTDTQYF. The CDR3 DNA reads TGTGCCAGTAGTATAGGGTACCAGGACACAGATACGCAGTATTTT.